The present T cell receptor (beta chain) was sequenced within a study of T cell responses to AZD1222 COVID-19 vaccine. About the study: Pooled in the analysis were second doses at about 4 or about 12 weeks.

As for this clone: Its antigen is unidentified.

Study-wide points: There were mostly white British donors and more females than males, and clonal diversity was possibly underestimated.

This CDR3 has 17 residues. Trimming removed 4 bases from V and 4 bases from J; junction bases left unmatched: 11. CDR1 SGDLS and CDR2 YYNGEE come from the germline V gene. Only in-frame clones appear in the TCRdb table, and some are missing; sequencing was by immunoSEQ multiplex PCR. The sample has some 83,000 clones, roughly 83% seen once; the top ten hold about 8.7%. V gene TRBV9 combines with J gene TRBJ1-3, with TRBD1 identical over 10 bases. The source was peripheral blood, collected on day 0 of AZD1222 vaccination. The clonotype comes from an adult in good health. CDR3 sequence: CASSFTPGQGQGNTIYF. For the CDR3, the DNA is TGTGCCAGCAGCTTTACTCCGGGACAGGGGCAAGGAAACACCATATATTTT.